Listed here are 27 T cell receptor beta chains from one sample, sequenced in a study of vaccination effects on CD4 cells after COVID-19. Sequencing followed a ViraFEST assay step that expanded antigen-specific CD4+ T cells with viral peptide pools. Subsequent to 10 days of culture, CD4+ T cells were isolated. People in the vaccine group had not been infected with SARS-CoV-2 before, and their nucleocapsid antibodies were negative. Assay used: immunoSEQ multiplex PCR; TCRdb lists only in-frame clones, some missing. The profile covers 20,000 to 30,000 clones, with approximately 71% appearing a single time and 9.5% to 15% taken by the ten largest. No antigen is known for these receptors. Specimen: CD4+ T cells from PBMCs cultured with HCoV-OC43 spike peptides, collected before COVID-19 vaccination. The subset here: HCoV-OC43 spike overlapping peptide pool stimulation. These receptors all come from a human donor who received a COVID-19 vaccine.

The chain carries TRBV6-5 and TRBJ1-1; 8 bases align to TRBD1. CDR1 MNHEY and CDR2 SVGAGI come from the germline V gene. Trimming took 8 bases from V and 3 from J; bases not matched to a gene: 8. The CDR3 is made up of 14 amino acids. CDR3 sequence reads: CASDQDRGDTEAFF. The CDR3 nucleotides are TGTGCCAGCGACCAAGACAGGGGCGACACTGAAGCTTTCTTT.

This chain links TRBV6-4 with TRBJ2-2; 12 bases map to TRBD2. The CDR3 is made up of 16 amino acids. The V gene's germline CDR1 is MRHNA and CDR2 SNTAGT. The trim removed 3 bases at V and 3 bases at J, leaving 2 bases unmatched. Written as DNA, the CDR3 is TGTGCCAGCAGTGATCGACTAGCGGGAGACACCGGGGAGCTGTTTTTT. Its translation: CASSDRLAGDTGELFF.

This rearrangement joins TRBV5-1 to TRBJ2-1; 12 bases fit TRBD2. Germline CDR1 is SGHRS and CDR2 is YFSETQ. Losses at the gene ends were 0 bases for V and 5 bases for J; bases not matched to a gene: 0. The CDR3 is 15 amino acids. CDR3: CASSLGLAGDNEQFF. For the CDR3, the DNA is TGCGCCAGCAGCTTGGGACTAGCGGGAGACAATGAGCAGTTCTTC.

Only one count was recorded for this clone. The chain employs TRBV27 and TRBJ2-7, with D possibly matching TRBD1 (5 bases). The V gene's germline CDR1 is MNHEY and CDR2 SMNVEV (reference sequence). Trimming cost V 5 bases and J 3 bases, with 14 bases left between them. CDR3 length: 14 residues. Here the CDR3 reads CASSRDTGFYEQYF. CDR3 coding DNA: TGTGCCAGCAGTCGAGATACAGGTTTCTACGAGCAGTACTTC.

The genes are TRBV2 and TRBJ2-5, with D perhaps assigned TRBD1 or TRBD2 (6 bases each). V was cut by 7 bases and J by 3 bases, with 18 bases left in between. The CDR3 covers 15 residues. The germline V gene encodes CDR1 SNHLY and CDR2 FYNNEI. The CDR3 DNA sequence: TGTGCCAGCAACACGGGGGCGGTCCCCAAAGAGACCCAGTACTTC. Amino acids: CASNTGAVPKETQYF.

The chain is built from TRBV5-1 and TRBJ1-1, with D maybe TRBD1 (6 bases). V lost 0 bases to trimming and J lost 6 bases, with 18 bases between them. Germline V gene sequence: CDR1 SGHRS, CDR2 YFSETQ. The CDR3 has 16 residues. As DNA, the CDR3 is TGCGCCAGCAGCTTGGGAGTTGCAGGGGAAGTCTCTGAAGCTTTCTTT. It is translated as CASSLGVAGEVSEAFF.

V usage is TRBV9 and J usage is TRBJ1-1; D is unresolved. Germline V lookup: CDR1 SGDLS, CDR2 YYNGEE. V was pared by 0 bases and J by 5 bases, with 17 bases between. The CDR3 runs to 16 residues. Here the CDR3 reads CASSVGPIGVDTEAFF. In DNA, the CDR3 is TGTGCCAGCAGCGTAGGCCCCATCGGGGTGGATACTGAAGCTTTCTTT.

The CDR3 DNA reads as TGCAGCGCAACCGGGACAGGGGGCTACGAGCAGTACTTC. Its protein product is CSATGTGGYEQYF. The V and J genes are TRBV29-1 and TRBJ2-7; 11 positions agree with TRBD1. J was trimmed by 3 bases and V by 7 bases; bases with no gene match: 5. In germline, CDR1 is SQVTM, CDR2 ANQGSEA. The CDR3 is 13 amino acids.

The chain couples TRBV11-2 to TRBJ1-1, with a weak D call TRBD1 (6 bases). Germline V lookup: CDR1 SGHAT, CDR2 FQNNGV. The CDR3 length is 15 residues. The V and J ends lost 0 bases and 4 bases respectively, with 12 bases between them. CDR3 region: CASSLEWGQGTEAFF. In DNA, the CDR3 is TGTGCCAGCAGCTTAGAATGGGGGCAAGGCACTGAAGCTTTCTTT. Full variable domain (outside the CDR3, taken from reference TRBV11-2 and TRBJ1-1): EAGVAQSPRYKIIEKRQSVAFWCNPISGHATLYWYQQILGQGPKLLIQFQNNGVVDDSQLPKDRFSAERLKGVDSTLKIQPAKLEDSAVYLCASSLEWGQGTEAFFGQGTRLTVV.

The chain combines TRBV30 with TRBJ1-1; D is perhaps TRBD1 (5 bases). This CDR3 is built from 10 residues. In germline, CDR1 is GTSNPN, CDR2 SVGIG (reference sequence). Trimming took 3 bases from V and 8 from J, leaving 7 bases between them. The DNA of the CDR3 is TGTGCCTGGAGCAGGACAGAAGCTTTCTTT. As protein: CAWSRTEAFF.

This chain joins TRBV5-4 and TRBJ2-7, with 14 positions matching TRBD2. The germline V gene has CDR1 SGHNT and CDR2 YYREEE (reference sequence). The CDR3 runs 15 residues. The V and J ends lost 4 bases and 6 bases, in that order; junction bases with no gene match: 6. The CDR3 protein is CASSPGTSGGIEQYF. The CDR3 region has the DNA TGTGCCAGCAGCCCTGGGACTAGCGGGGGTATCGAGCAGTACTTC.

The J gene is TRBJ2-5, the V gene TRBV6-5, with D unresolved. Trimming pared 0 bases from V and 4 bases from J, leaving 9 bases between. In germline, CDR1 is MNHEY, CDR2 SVGAGI. This CDR3 contains 14 residues. The CDR3 DNA is TGTGCCAGCAGTTACTCGAATTTAGGAGAGACCCAGTACTTC. This sequence encodes CASSYSNLGETQYF.

This sequence joins TRBV30 and TRBJ2-5, with D perhaps matching TRBD1 (6 bases). The germline V gene has CDR1 GTSNPN and CDR2 SVGIG (reference sequence). V lost 3 bases and J lost 1, with 9 bases in between. The CDR3 is 13 residues long. The CDR3 sequence is CAWRRQAQETQYF. In DNA, the CDR3 is TGTGCCTGGAGAAGACAGGCCCAAGAGACCCAGTACTTC.

The chain has TRBV5-4 and TRBJ1-3; a weak D match, TRBD1 (6 bases). V lost 1 base and J 4 bases, leaving 6 bases between the germline ends. This CDR3 contains 13 residues. Germline lookup yields CDR1 SGHNT and CDR2 YYREEE (reference sequence). CDR3 nucleotides: TGTGCCAGCAGCTTGAGGGGGGGAAACACCATATATTTT. It yields the protein CASSLRGGNTIYF.

The chain links TRBV30 to TRBJ2-1, with D unresolved. The V end was cut by 1 base, the J end by 4 bases, with 2 bases between. The germline gives CDR1 GTSNPN, CDR2 SVGIG (reference sequence). The CDR3 loop spans 11 amino acids. CDR3 protein: CAWSEYNEQFF. The CDR3 region has the DNA TGTGCCTGGAGTGAATACAATGAGCAGTTCTTC. Full variable domain (outside the CDR3, taken from reference TRBV30 and TRBJ2-1): SQTIHQWPATLVQPVGSPLSLECTVEGTSNPNLYWYRQAAGRGLQLLFYSVGIGQISSEVPQNLSASRPQDRQFILSSKKLLLSDSGFYLCAWSEYNEQFFGPGTRLTVL.

The chain uses TRBV6-1 and TRBJ2-2; 9 bases line up with TRBD2. The CDR3 length is 17 residues. Trimming cost V 2 bases and J 2 bases; bases outside gene matches: 6. Germline assignment: CDR1 MNHNS and CDR2 SASEGT. The CDR3 protein is CASSEWISGGNTGELFF. The CDR3 nucleotides read TGTGCCAGCAGTGAATGGATTAGCGGGGGAAACACCGGGGAGCTGTTTTTT.

CDR3 in amino acids: CASSLGTGGGNQPQHF. The DNA of the CDR3 is TGCGCCAGCAGCTTGGGGACTGGGGGGGGCAATCAGCCCCAGCATTTT. The chain employs TRBV5-1 and TRBJ1-5; weak D call: TRBD1 (5 bases). The CDR3 is made up of 16 amino acids. V lost 0 bases to trimming and J lost 2 bases, with 12 bases between them. The V gene's germline CDR1 is SGHRS and CDR2 YFSETQ.

This clone has more than one count but fewer than ten. The genes are TRBV18 and TRBJ1-4, with D unresolved. Germline CDR1 and CDR2: KGHSH and LQKENI. The CDR3 sequence is 16 residues long. With 2 bases removed from V and 6 bases from J, the gap between germline ends came to 16 bases. CDR3 protein: CASSPRGSRRDEKLFF. CDR3 DNA: TGTGCCAGCTCACCAAGAGGGAGCAGGAGGGATGAAAAACTGTTTTTT.

This sequence joins TRBV11-2 and TRBJ2-1; D ambiguous. Trimming shortened V by 4 bases and J by 15 bases, and 16 bases separated the two germline ends. Germline V gene sequence: CDR1 SGHAT, CDR2 FQNNGV. The CDR3 contains 12 residues. The CDR3 coding sequence is TGTGCCAGCAGCTCCCAGCGACAAGGGTCGTTCTTC. Amino acid sequence: CASSSQRQGSFF.

This chain uses TRBV11-3 with TRBJ2-3, with TRBD2 as a possible D gene (5 bases). Per the germline V gene, CDR1 is SGHNT and CDR2 is YENEEA. CDR3 size: 14 residues. The V end was cut by 4 bases, the J end by 4 bases, with 12 bases between. The CDR3: CASSSLGGADTQYF. CDR3 in DNA: TGTGCCAGCAGCTCCCTAGGAGGAGCAGATACGCAGTATTTT. Full variable domain (missing parts from reference TRBV11-3 and TRBJ2-3): EAGVVQSPRYKIIEKKQPVAFWCNPISGHNTLYWYLQNLGQGPELLIRYENEEAVDDSQLPKDRFSAERLKGVDSTLKIQPAELGDSAVYLCASSSLGGADTQYFGPGTRLTVL.

This clone has just a few counts. For the CDR3, the DNA is TGTGCCAGCAGTGAAGTGAGTGGAATCGGTGGGGAAGAGACCCAGTACTTC. It translates to CASSEVSGIGGEETQYF. This chain joins TRBV2 and TRBJ2-5; no clear D gene. V was clipped by 1 base and J by 3 bases, with 18 bases between them. The V gene's germline CDR1 is SNHLY and CDR2 FYNNEI. The CDR3 extends over 17 amino acids.

The V call is TRBV7-2, the J call TRBJ2-2; TRBD1 is a possible D gene (6 bases). The CDR3 covers 14 residues. Per germline, CDR1 SGHTA and CDR2 FQGNSA. Trimming pared 2 bases from V and 6 bases from J, leaving 10 bases between. CDR3 sequence: CASSLQGWSGELFF. The CDR3 DNA reads as TGTGCCAGCAGCTTACAGGGGTGGTCCGGGGAGCTGTTTTTT.

CDR3 nucleotides: TGCGCCAGGAAAATGGGGGGGGCGAGCAATCAGCCCCAGCATTTT. Translation: CARKMGGASNQPQHF. The genes are TRBV23-1 and TRBJ1-5, with D perhaps TRBD1 (6 bases). TRBV23-1 is an open reading frame, and its role is uncertain. Trimming shortened V by 9 bases and J by 1 base, and 16 bases separated the two germline ends. The CDR3 is made up of 15 amino acids.

This chain links TRBV7-9 with TRBJ1-4; D perhaps matches TRBD1 (5 bases). The CDR3 is made up of 15 amino acids. V dropped 5 bases and J dropped 5 bases, with 15 bases sitting between them. From germline, CDR1 is SEHNR and CDR2 FQNEAQ (reference sequence). CDR3: CASSRGDAPNEKLFF. The CDR3 region has the DNA TGTGCCAGCAGCAGAGGGGACGCCCCCAATGAAAAACTGTTTTTT.

The J gene is TRBJ1-1, the V gene TRBV9; D is unresolved. V was clipped by 2 bases and J by 8 bases, with 16 bases between them. Per the germline V gene, CDR1 is SGDLS and CDR2 is YYNGEE. The CDR3 extends over 14 amino acids. Here the CDR3 reads CASSVPHAPSEAFF. The CDR3, as DNA: TGTGCCAGCAGCGTCCCCCACGCTCCGTCCGAAGCTTTCTTT.

This chain links TRBV5-1 with TRBJ1-5; D possibly corresponds to TRBD1 (5 bases). CDR1 is SGHRS and CDR2 is YFSETQ in the germline V gene. The CDR3 contains 14 residues. Trimming removed 1 base at V and 3 bases at J, with 8 bases between. CDR3 in amino acids: CASSLTGFNQPQHF. The CDR3 bases are TGCGCCAGCAGCTTGACAGGATTCAATCAGCCCCAGCATTTT. Looking up the rest from reference TRBV5-1 and TRBJ1-5 gives the full variable domain: KAGVTQTPRYLIKTRGQQVTLSCSPISGHRSVSWYQQTPGQGLQFLFEYFSETQRNKGNFPGRFSGRQFSNSRSEMNVSTLELGDSALYLCASSLTGFNQPQHFGDGTRLSIL.

The chain recombines TRBV6-1 with TRBJ2-7, with TRBD1 as a possible D gene (5 bases). Trimming shortened V by 3 bases and J by 2 bases, and 11 bases separated the two germline ends. This CDR3 region has 14 residues. The germline gives CDR1 MNHNS, CDR2 SASEGT. The CDR3 loop is CASSEGRATYEQYF. DNA of the CDR3: TGTGCCAGCAGTGAGGGCAGGGCGACCTACGAGCAGTACTTC.